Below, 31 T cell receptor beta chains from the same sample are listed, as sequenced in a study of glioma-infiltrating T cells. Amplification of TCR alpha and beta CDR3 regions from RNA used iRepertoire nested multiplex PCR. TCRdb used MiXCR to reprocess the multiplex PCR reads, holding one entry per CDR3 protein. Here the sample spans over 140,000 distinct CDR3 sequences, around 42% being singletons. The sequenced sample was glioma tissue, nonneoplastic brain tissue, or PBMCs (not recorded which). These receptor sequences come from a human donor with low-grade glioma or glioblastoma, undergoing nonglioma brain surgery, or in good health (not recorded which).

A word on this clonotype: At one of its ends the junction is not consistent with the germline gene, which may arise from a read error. The CDR3 is CASSEDGESEKLFF. The CDR3 DNA reads TGCGCCAGCAGTGAAGACGGAGAAAGTGAAAAACTGTTTTTT. V usage is TRBV2 and J usage is TRBJ1-4; D gene ambiguous. The CDR3 totals 14 residues. From germline, CDR1 is SNHLY and CDR2 FYNNEI.

The CDR3 reads CSARVQQGAVYEQYF. CDR3 nucleotides: TGCAGTGCTAGAGTTCAACAGGGGGCGGTCTACGAGCAGTACTTC. The J gene is TRBJ2-7, the V gene TRBV20-1; 9 nucleotides align to TRBD1. With V trimmed by 1 base and J by 3 bases, 7 bases remained unmatched. Germline loops: CDR1 DFQATT, CDR2 SNEGSKA (reference sequence). The CDR3 sequence is 15 residues long.

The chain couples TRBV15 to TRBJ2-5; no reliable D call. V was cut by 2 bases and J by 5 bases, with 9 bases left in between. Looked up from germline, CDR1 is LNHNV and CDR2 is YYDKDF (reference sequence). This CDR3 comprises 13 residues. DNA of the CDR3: TGTGCCACCAGCAGATACGTCGTTGAGACCCAGTACTTC. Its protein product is CATSRYVVETQYF.

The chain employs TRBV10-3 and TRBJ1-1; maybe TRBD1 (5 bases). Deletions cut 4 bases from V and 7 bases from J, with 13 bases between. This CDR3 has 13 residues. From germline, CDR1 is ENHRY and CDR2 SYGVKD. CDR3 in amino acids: CAISAGSQGEAFF. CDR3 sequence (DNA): TGTGCCATCAGTGCCGGGTCCCAGGGTGAAGCTTTCTTT.

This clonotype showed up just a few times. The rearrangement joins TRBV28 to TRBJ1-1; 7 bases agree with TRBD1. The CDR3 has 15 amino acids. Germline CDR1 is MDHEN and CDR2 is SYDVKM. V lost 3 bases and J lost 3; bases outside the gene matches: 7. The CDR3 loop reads CASSFLTGVDTEAFF. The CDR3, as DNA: TGTGCCAGCAGTTTCTTAACAGGGGTGGACACTGAAGCTTTCTTT.

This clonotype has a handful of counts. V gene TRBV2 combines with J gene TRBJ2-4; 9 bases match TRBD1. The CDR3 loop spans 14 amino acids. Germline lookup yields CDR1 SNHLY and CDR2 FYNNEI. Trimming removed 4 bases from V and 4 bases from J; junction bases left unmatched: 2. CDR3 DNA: TGTGCCAGCAGTGCCGGGACAGGGAAAAACATTCAGTACTTC. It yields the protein CASSAGTGKNIQYF.

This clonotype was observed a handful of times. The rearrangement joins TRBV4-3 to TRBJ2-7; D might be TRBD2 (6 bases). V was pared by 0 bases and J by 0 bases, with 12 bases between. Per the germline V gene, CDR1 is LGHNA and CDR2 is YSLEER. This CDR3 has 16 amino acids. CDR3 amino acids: CASSQDWTTSSYEQYF. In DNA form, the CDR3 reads TGCGCCAGCAGCCAAGATTGGACTACGAGCTCCTACGAGCAGTACTTC.

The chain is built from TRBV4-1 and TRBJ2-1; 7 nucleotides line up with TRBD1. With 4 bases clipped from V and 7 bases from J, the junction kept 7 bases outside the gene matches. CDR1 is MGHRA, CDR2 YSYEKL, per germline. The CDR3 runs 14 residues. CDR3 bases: TGCGCCAGCAGCCCTAGAACAGGGGCAAATGAGCAGTTCTTC. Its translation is CASSPRTGANEQFF.

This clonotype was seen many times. For the CDR3, the DNA is TGTGCCAGCAGCTTAGATGGACTGACAACAGATACGCAGTATTTT. Its protein product is CASSLDGLTTDTQYF. J is TRBJ2-3 and V is TRBV7-9, with D tentatively TRBD2 (5 bases). The CDR3 totals 15 residues. Germline V lookup: CDR1 SEHNR, CDR2 FQNEAQ (reference sequence). V was trimmed by 1 base and J by 3 bases, leaving 11 bases between them.

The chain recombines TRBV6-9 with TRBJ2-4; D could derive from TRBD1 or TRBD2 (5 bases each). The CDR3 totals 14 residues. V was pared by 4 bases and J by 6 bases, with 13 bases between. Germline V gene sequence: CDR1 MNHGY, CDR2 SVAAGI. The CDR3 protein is CASSLGTGPNIQYF. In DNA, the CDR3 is TGTGCCAGCAGTTTGGGGACGGGCCCAAACATTCAGTACTTC.

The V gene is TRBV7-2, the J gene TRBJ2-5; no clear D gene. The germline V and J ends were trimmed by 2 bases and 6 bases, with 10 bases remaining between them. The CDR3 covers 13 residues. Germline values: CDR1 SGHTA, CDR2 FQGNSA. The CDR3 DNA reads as TGTGCCAGCAGCTTATTTTCATCGCAGACCCAGTACTTC. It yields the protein CASSLFSSQTQYF.

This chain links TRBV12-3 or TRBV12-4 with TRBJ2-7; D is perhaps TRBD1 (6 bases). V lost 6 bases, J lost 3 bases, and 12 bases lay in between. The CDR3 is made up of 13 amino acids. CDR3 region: CASSVGHIYEQYF. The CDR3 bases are TGTGCCAGCAGCGTGGGACATATCTACGAGCAGTACTTC.

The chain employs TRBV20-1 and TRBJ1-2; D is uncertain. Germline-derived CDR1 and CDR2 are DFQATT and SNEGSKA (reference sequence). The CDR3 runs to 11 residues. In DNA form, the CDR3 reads TGCAGACCCCTGGGATTTTGGGGCTACACCTTC. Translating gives CRPLGFWGYTF.

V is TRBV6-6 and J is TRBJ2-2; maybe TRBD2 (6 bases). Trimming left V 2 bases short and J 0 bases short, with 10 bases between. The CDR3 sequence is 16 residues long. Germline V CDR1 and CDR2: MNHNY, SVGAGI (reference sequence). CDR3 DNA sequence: TGTGCCAGCAGTTACGGTAGCGGAACGAACACCGGGGAGCTGTTTTTT. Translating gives CASSYGSGTNTGELFF.

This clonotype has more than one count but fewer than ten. The CDR3 is CSAASSPHEQYF. For the CDR3, the DNA is TGCAGTGCTGCTTCTAGCCCCCACGAGCAGTACTTC. The chain combines TRBV20-1 with TRBJ2-7, with D possibly TRBD2 on 5 matching bases. Trimming took off 5 bases at V and 5 bases at J, with 13 bases between the two ends. Germline V lookup: CDR1 DFQATT, CDR2 SNEGSKA (reference sequence). This CDR3 contains 12 residues.

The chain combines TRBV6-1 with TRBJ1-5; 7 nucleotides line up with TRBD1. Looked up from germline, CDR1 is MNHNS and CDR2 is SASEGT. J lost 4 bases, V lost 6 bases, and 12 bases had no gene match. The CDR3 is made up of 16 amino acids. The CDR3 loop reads CASSRSRDSSNQPQHF. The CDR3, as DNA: TGTGCCAGCAGCCGTTCTCGGGACAGCTCGAATCAGCCCCAGCATTTT.

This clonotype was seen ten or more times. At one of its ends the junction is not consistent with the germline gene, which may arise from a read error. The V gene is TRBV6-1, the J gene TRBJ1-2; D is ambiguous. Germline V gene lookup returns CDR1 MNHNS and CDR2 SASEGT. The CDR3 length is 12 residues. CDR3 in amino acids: CASSETSGRENF. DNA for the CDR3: TGTGCCAGCAGTGAAACGTCGGGGAGGGAAAACTTC.

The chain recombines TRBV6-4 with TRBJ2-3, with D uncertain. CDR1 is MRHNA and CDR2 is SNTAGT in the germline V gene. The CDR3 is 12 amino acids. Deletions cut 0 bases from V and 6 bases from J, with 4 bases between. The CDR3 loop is CASSDSMDTQYF. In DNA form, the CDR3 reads TGTGCCAGCAGTGACTCTATGGATACGCAGTATTTT.

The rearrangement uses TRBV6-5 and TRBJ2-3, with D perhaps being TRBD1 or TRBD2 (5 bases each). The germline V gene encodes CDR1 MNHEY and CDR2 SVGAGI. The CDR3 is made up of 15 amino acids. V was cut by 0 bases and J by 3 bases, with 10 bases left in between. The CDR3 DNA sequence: TGTGCCAGCAGTTACTCGGGGACCGAAACAGATACGCAGTATTTT. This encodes CASSYSGTETDTQYF.

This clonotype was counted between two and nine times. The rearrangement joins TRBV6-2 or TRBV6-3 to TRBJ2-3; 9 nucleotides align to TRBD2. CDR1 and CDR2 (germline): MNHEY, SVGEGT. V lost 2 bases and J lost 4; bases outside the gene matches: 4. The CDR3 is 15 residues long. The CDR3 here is CASSYKREVPDTQYF. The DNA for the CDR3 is TGTGCCAGCAGTTACAAGCGGGAGGTACCAGATACGCAGTATTTT.

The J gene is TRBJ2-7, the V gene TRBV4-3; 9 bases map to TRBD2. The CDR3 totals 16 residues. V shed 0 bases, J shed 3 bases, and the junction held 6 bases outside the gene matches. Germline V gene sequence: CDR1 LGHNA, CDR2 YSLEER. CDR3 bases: TGCGCCAGCAGCCAAGATCCGGGACTAGCAATCTACGAGCAGTACTTC. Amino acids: CASSQDPGLAIYEQYF.

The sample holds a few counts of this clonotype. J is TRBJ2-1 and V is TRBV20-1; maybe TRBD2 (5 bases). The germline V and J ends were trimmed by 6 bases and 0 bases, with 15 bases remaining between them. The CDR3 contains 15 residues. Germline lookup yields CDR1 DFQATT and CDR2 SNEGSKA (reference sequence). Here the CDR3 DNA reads TGCAGTGCCCGGACTTCCCCCAGCTCCTACAATGAGCAGTTCTTC. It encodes CSARTSPSSYNEQFF.

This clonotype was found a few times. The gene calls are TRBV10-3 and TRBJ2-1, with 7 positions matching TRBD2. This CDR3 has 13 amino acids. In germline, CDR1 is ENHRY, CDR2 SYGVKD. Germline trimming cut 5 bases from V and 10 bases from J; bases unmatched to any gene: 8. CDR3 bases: TGTGCCATCAGTAGAACAGGACTAGGGGAGCAGTTCTTC. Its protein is CAISRTGLGEQFF.

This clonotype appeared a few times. The CDR3 nucleotides are TGTGCCAGCACCCCTGATCTGAGTGAGCAGTTCTTC. It encodes CASTPDLSEQFF. This chain links TRBV12-3 or TRBV12-4 with TRBJ2-1; D is unclear. Trimming shortened V by 7 bases and J by 9 bases, and 13 bases separated the two germline ends. This CDR3 is built from 12 residues.

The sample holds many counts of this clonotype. DNA for the CDR3: TGTGCCAGCAGCTTAGGTGGCGCCAGGGGGCTAGGGTCACCCCTCCACTTT. It yields the protein CASSLGGARGLGSPLHF. The chain is built from TRBV7-2 and TRBJ1-6; 8 bases are shared with TRBD1. V was pared by 1 base and J by 10 bases, with 12 bases of the junction left unmatched. Germline CDR1 SGHTA, CDR2 FQGNSA. CDR3 size: 17 residues.

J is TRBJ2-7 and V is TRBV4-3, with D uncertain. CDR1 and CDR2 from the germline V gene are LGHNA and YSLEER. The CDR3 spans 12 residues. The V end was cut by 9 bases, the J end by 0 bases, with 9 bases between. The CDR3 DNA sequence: TGCGCCAGGCCTTGCAGCTCCTACGAGCAGTACTTC. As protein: CARPCSSYEQYF.

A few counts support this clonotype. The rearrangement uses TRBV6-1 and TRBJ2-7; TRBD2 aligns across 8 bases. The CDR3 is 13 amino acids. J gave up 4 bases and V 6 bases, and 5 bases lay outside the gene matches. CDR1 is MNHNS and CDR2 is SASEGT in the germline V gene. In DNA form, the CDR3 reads TGTGCCAGCAGAACGAGCGGGGGTTACGAGCAGTACTTC. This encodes CASRTSGGYEQYF.

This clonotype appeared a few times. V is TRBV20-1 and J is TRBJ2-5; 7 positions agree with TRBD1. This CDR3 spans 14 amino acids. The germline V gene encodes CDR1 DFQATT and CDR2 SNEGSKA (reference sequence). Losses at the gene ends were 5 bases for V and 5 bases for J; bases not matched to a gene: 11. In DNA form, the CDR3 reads TGCAGTGCTCAAGACAGGGCTAAGGGTGAGACCCAGTACTTC. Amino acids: CSAQDRAKGETQYF.

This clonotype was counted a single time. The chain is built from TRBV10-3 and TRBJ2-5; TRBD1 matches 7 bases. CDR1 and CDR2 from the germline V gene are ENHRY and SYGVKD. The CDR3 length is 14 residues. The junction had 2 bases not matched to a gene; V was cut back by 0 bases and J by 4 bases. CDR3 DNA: TGTGCCATCAGTGAGTCTGCAGGGGGAGAGACCCAGTACTTC. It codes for CAISESAGGETQYF.

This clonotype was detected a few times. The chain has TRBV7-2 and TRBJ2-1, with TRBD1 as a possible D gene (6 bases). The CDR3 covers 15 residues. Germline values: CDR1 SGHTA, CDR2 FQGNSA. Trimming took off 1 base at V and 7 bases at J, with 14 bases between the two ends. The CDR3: CASSLVQGLGNEQFF. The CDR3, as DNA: TGTGCCAGCAGCTTAGTACAGGGTCTGGGGAATGAGCAGTTCTTC.

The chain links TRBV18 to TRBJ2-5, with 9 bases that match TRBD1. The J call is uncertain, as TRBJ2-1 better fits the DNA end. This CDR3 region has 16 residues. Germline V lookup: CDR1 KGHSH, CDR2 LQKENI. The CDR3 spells CASSPSGTGLSSEQFF. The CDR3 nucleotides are TGTGCCAGCTCACCATCCGGGACAGGGTTGAGCAGTGAGCAGTTCTTC.